The sequence of this TCR beta chain was determined in a study of blood T cell repertoires in COVID-19. The CDR3 is 11 amino acids. Germline-derived CDR1 and CDR2 are DFQATT and SNEGSKA (reference sequence). With 6 bases removed from V and 4 bases from J, the gap between germline ends came to 9 bases. Assay used: immunoSEQ multiplex PCR; TCRdb lists only in-frame clones, some missing. This table has about 400,000 clones, roughly nine tenths appearing once. This clone came up a few times. What was sequenced was PBMCs or T cells enriched from blood (not recorded which). This rearrangement joins TRBV20-1 to TRBJ1-2; maybe TRBD1 (6 bases). This clonotype originated in a young woman who had recovered from COVID-19. The CDR3 region has the DNA TGCAGTGCCCGAGGGGGCTATGGCTACACCTTC. The encoded protein is CSARGGYGYTF.